This entry is about one T cell receptor (beta chain). Sequencing was performed with immunoSEQ multiplex PCR; in TCRdb, only in-frame clones are kept and a portion is missing. The data hold about 220,000 clones, with around 82% observed a single time. The CDR3 is 15 amino acids. Germline trimming cut 4 bases from V and 4 bases from J; bases unmatched to any gene: 9. Germline assignment: CDR1 SGHNT and CDR2 YYREEE (reference sequence). The data stem from a study of blood T cell repertoires in COVID-19. The overall study: The analysed material was cDNA or gDNA that came from T cells, B-cell-depleted T cells, or PBMCs.

This rearrangement joins TRBV5-4 to TRBJ2-3, with 7 bases identical to TRBD2. The sequence was collected from a human donor in a cohort sampled during active COVID-19. Sequenced input: peripheral blood. DNA of the CDR3: TGTGCCAGCAGCGCGACAGCGGGAAGGGCAGATACGCAGTATTTT. This codes for CASSATAGRADTQYF.